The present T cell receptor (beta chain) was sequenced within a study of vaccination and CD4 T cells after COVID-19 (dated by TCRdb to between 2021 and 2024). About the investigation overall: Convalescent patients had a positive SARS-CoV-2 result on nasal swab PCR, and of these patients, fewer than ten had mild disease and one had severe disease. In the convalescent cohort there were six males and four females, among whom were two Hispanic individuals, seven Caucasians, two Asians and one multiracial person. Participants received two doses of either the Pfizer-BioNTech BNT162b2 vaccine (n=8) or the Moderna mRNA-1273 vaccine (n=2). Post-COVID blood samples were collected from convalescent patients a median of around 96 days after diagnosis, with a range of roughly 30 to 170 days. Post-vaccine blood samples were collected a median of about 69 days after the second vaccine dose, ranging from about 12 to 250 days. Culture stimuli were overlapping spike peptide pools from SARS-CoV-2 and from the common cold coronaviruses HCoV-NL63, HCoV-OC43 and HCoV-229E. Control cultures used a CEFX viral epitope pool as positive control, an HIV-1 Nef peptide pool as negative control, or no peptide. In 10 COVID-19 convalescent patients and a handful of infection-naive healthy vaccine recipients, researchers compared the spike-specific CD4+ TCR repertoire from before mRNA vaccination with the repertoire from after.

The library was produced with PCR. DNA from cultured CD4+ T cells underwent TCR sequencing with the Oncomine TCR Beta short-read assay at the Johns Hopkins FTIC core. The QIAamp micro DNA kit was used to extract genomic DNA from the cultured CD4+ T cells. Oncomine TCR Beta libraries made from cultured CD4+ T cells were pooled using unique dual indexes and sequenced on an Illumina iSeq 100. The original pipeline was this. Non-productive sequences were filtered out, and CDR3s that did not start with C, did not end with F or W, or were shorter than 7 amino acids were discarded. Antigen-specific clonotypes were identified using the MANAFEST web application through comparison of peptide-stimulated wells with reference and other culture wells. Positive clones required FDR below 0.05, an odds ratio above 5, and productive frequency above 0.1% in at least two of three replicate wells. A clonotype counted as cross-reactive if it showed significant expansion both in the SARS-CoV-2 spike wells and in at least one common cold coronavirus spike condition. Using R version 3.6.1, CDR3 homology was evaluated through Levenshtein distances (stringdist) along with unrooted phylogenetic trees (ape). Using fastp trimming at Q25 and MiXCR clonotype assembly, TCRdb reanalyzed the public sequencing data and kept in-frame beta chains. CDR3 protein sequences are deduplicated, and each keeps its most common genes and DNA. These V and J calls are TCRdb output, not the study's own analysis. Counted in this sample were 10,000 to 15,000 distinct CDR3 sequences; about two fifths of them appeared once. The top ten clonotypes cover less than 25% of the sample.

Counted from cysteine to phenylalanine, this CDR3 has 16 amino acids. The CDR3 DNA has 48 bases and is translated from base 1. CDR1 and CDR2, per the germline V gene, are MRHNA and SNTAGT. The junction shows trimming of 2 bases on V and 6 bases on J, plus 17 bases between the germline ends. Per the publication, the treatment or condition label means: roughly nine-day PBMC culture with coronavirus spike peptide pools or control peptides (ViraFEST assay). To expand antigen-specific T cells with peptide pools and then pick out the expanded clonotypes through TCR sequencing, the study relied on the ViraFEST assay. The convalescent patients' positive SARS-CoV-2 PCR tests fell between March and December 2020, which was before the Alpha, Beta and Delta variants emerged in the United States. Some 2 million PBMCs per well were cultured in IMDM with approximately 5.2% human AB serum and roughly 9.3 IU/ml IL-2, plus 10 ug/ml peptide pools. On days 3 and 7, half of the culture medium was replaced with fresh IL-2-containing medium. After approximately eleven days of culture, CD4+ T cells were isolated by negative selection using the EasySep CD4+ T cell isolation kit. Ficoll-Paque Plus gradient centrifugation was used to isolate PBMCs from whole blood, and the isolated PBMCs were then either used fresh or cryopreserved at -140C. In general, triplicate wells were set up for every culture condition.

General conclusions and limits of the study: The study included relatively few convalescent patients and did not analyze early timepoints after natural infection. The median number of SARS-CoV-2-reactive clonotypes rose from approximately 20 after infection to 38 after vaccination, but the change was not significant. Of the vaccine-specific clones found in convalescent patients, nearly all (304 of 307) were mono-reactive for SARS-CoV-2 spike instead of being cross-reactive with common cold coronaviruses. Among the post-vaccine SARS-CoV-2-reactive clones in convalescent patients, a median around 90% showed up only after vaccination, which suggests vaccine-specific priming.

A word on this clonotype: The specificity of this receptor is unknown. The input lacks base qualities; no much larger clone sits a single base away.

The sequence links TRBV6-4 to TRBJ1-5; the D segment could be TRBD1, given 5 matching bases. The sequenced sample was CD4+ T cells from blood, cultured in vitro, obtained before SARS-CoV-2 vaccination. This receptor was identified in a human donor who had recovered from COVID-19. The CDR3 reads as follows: CASSDVQGRPGQPQHF. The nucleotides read TGTGCCAGCAGTGACGTGCAGGGTCGGCCAGGTCAGCCCCAGCATTTT.